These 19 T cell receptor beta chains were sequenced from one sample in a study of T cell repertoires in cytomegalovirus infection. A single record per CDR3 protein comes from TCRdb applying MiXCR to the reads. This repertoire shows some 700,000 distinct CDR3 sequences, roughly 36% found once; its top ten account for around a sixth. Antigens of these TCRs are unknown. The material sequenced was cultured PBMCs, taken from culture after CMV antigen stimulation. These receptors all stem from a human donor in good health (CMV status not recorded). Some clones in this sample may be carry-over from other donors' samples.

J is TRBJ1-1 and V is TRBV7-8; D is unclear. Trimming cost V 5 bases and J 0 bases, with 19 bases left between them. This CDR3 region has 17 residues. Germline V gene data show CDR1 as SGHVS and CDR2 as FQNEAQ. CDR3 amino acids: CASSQSAGYVLNTEAFF. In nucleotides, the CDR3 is TGTGCCAGCAGCCAGTCGGCAGGATATGTCTTGAACACTGAAGCTTTCTTT.

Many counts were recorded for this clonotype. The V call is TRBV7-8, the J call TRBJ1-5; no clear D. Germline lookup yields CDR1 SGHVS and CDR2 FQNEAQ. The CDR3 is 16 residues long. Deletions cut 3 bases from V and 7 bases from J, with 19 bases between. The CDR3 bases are TGTGCCAGCAGCTTGGAGCGCTTACGGAAAGGACAGCCCCAGCATTTT. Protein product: CASSLERLRKGQPQHF.

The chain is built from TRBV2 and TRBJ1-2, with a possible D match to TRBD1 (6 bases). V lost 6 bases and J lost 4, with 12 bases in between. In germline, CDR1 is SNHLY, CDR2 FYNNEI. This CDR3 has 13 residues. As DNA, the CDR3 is TGTGCCAGCAGCGGGACAAGCCTCTATGGCTACACCTTC. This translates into CASSGTSLYGYTF.

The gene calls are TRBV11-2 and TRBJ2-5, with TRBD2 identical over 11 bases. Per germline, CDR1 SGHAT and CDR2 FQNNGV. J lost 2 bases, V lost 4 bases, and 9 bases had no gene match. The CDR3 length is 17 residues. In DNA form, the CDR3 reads TGTGCCAGCAGCTCCAAGCTAGCGGGGGGCCGTCAAGAGACCCAGTACTTC. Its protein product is CASSSKLAGGRQETQYF.

The DNA of the CDR3 is TGTGCCAGCAAGGGCATCTACAATGAGCAGTTCTTC. Translating gives CASKGIYNEQFF. The chain links TRBV2 to TRBJ2-1, with no clear D. Germline CDR1 is SNHLY and CDR2 is FYNNEI. V lost 7 bases and J 3 bases, leaving 7 bases between the germline ends. CDR3 length: 12 residues.

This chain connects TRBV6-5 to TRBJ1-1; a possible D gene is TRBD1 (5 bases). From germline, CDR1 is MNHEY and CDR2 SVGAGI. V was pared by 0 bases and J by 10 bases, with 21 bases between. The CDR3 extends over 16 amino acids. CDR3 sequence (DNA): TGTGCCAGCAGTTACTCATACTTAACGGGGGGGTCGGCAGCTTTCTTT. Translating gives CASSYSYLTGGSAAFF.

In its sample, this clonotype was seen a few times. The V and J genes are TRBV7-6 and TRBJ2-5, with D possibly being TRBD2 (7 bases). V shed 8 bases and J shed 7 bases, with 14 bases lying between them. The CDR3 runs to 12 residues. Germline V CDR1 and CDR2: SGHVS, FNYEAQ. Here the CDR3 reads CASRGALGTQYF. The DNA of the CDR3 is TGTGCCAGCCGGGGGGCTTTGGGGACCCAGTACTTC.

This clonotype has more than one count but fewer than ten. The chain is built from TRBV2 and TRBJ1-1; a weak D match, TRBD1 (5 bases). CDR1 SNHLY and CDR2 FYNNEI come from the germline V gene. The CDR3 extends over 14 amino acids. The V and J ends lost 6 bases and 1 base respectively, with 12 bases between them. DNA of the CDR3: TGTGCCAGCAGCGCCGGACAAACGAACACTGAAGCTTTCTTT. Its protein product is CASSAGQTNTEAFF.

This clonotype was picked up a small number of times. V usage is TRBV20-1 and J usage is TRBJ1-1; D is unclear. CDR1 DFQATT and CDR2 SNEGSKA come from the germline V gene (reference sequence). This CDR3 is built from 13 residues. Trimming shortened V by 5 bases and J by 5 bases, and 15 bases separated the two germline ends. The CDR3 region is CSAAPGSRTEAFF. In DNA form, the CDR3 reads TGCAGTGCTGCCCCGGGCAGCAGGACTGAAGCTTTCTTT.

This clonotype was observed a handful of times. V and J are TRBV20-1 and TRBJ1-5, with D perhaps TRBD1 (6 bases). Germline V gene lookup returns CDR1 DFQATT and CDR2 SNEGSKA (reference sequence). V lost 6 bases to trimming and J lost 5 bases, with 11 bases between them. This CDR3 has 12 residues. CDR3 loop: CSARTVDQPQHF. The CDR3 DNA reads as TGCAGTGCGAGGACAGTGGATCAGCCCCAGCATTTT.

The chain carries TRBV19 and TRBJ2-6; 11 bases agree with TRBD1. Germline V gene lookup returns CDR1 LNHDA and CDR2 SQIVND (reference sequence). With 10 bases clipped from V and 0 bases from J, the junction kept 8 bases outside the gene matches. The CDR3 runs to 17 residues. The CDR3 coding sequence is TGTGCCACCGCGACCGGGACAGGGGGCTCTGGGGCCAACGTCCTGACTTTC. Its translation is CATATGTGGSGANVLTF.

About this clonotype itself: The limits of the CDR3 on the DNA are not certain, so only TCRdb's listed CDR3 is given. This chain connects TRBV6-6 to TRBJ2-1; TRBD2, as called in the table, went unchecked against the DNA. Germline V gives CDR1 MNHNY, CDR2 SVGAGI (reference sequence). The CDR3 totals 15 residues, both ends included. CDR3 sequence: CASSFASGTSGGTLF.

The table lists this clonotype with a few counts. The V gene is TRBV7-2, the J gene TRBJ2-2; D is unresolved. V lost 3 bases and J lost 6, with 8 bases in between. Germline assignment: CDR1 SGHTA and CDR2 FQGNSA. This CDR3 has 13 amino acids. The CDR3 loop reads CASSLSPPGELFF. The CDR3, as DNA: TGTGCCAGCAGCTTGTCACCTCCCGGGGAGCTGTTTTTT.

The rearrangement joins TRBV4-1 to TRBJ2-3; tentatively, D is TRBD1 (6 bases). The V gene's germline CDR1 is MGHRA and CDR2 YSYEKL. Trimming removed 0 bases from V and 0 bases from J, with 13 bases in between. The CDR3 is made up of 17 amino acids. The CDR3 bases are TGCGCCAGCAGCCAAGACGGACAGCCGACTAGCACAGATACGCAGTATTTT. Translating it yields CASSQDGQPTSTDTQYF.

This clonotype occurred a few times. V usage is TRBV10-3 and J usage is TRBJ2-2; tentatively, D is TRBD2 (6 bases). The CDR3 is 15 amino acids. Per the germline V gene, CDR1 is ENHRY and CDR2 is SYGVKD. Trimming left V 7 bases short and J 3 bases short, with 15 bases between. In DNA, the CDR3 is TGTGCCATCAAAACCGGGACTGATGACACCGGGGAGCTGTTTTTT. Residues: CAIKTGTDDTGELFF.

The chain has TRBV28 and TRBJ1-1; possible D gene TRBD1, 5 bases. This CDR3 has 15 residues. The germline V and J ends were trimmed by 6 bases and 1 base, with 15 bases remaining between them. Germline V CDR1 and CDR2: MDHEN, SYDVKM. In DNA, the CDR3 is TGTGCCAGCAGATATCAGGGTCTGCGGAACACTGAAGCTTTCTTT. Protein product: CASRYQGLRNTEAFF. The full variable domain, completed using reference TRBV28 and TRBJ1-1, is DVKVTQSSRYLVKRTGEKVFLECVQDMDHENMFWYRQDPGLGLRLIYFSYDVKMKEKGDIPEGYSVSREKKERFSLILESASTNQTSMYLCASRYQGLRNTEAFFGQGTRLTVV.

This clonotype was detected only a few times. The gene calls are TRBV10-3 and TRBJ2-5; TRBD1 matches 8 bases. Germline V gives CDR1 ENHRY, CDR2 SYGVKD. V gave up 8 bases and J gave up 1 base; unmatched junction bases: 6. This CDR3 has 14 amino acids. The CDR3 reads CAIRQGKIQETQYF. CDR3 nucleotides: TGTGCCATCCGACAGGGGAAAATCCAAGAGACCCAGTACTTC.

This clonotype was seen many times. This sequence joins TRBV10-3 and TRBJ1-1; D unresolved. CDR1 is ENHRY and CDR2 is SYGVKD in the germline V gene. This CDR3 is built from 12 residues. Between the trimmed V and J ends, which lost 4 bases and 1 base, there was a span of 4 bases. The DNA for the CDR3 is TGTGCCATCAGTGTGGGGAACACTGAAGCTTTCTTT. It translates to CAISVGNTEAFF.

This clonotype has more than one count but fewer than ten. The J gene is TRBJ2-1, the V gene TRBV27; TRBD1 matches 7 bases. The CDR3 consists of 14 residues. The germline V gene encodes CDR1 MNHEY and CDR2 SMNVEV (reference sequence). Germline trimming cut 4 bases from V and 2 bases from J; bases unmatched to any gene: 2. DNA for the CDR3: TGTGCCAGCAGTTCCGGACAGGCCTACAATGAGCAGTTCTTC. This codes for CASSSGQAYNEQFF.